This T cell receptor (beta chain) comes out of a study of T cell responses to AZD1222 COVID-19 vaccine (dated by TCRdb to the early 2020s). About the investigation overall: AZD1222 recipients with second doses at about 4 weeks or about 12 weeks were pooled, because spike-specific TCR depth and breadth did not differ between schedules. Trial participants were enrolled into age subgroups of 18-55, 56-69 and 70-plus years, which contained 148, 28 and 57 TCR-sequenced participants, respectively. A total of more than 230 trial participants underwent TCR sequencing, of whom 200 to 220 had received two doses of AZD1222 and roughly 26 had received two doses of the MenACWY control vaccine. What the research found in general, with its limitations: In the small 56-69-year group, the increase in depth fell short of significance, most likely because of low power. Because no day 14 peak-response samples were available, repertoires were characterized only after the peak T cell response. Participants were mostly white British and included more females than males, and it was suggested by the authors that clonal diversity may have been underestimated. Conclusions about previously exposed vaccinees are limited, since just 5 to 7 AZD1222 recipients were seropositive for SARS-CoV-2 at baseline. Reportedly, almost half of the unique spike-specific TCRs recognized epitopes lying outside the regions that are mutated in the B.1.351 and B.1.1.7 variants. The whole spike protein was spanned by vaccine-associated CD4 TCRs, and dominant responses were seen in regions 160-218 and 743-854. A significant rise in spike-specific TCR breadth and depth was observed after two AZD1222 doses relative to day 0 and relative to MenACWY recipients.

Explained via the paper, the time point label denotes: baseline before first vaccination. Samples from vaccinated people were obtained from the UK trials COV001 and COV002, which included a single-blind randomized controlled phase 2/3 trial of AZD1222 (ChAdOx1 nCoV-19) in healthy adults. For TCRbeta chain sequencing, PBMC samples from trial participants were taken at day 0 and at day 28 after the second dose. Details on this clone: Its binding antigen is unknown. Base-call qualities are not available, and no considerably larger clone is one nucleotide away.

The CDR3 regions of human TCRbeta chains were analyzed by immunosequencing. The paper's processing steps were these. TCRs in the repertoires were compared against a reference library of SARS-CoV-2-specific TCRs that had been generated with the MIRA antigen-specificity platform. Breadth was defined as the fraction of unique TCRs that were SARS-CoV-2-associated, and depth was defined as the fraction of total T cells that were SARS-CoV-2-associated. Each spike-specific TCR was assigned to its reactive spike region and to a CD4 or CD8 class using the MIRA data. Log10-transformed breadth and depth values were compared by one-way ANOVA with Sidak's multiple comparisons tests. TCRdb provides this immuneACCESS table in a form limited to in-frame rearrangements. Some clones are lacking; in checked studies, under half of them reflect an unresolved V gene, and why the rest are absent is not known. From that table come the V and J calls and clone size; the DNA was used to work out D and trimming. This sample comprises 140,000 to 150,000 clones, about 90% of them detected only once. The ten top clones hold about 3.7% of the sample.

The germline V gene specifies SGHVS as CDR1 and FNYEAQ as CDR2. The germline V and J ends show losses of 4 bases and 1 base respectively, and no gene match explains 12 bases of the junction. Spanning cysteine to phenylalanine, the CDR3 consists of 17 amino acids. Only CDR3 DNA remains: 51 bases, in frame from the first base. The sequence came from an adult in good health. The specimen was peripheral blood, collected on day 0 of AZD1222 vaccination. Recombination linked TRBV7-6 to TRBJ1-2, with TRBD1 matching 7 junction bases. The DNA sequence reads TGTGCCAGCAGCTCACAAAGCGACAGGGCGCTTAACTATGGCTACACCTTC. The encoded protein is CASSSQSDRALNYGYTF.